Each of the 22 T cell receptor beta chains below was sequenced from the same sample in a study of T-cell reconstitution after alpha-beta-depleted transplantation in children (dated by TCRdb to the mid-2010s). The method behind the library was PCR. Sequencing took place on an Illumina HiSeq 2500. TCR libraries were prepared with molecular barcoding, using unique molecular identifiers to normalize TCRbeta repertoire quantification. TCRdb ran its own pipeline on the public reads, namely fastp trimming at Q25 and MiXCR clone calling, and kept in-frame beta chains. CDR3 protein sequences are deduplicated, and each keeps its most common genes and DNA. The sample yields hundreds of thousands of distinct CDR3 sequences; around 15% were counted once. Of the sample, 29% falls within the top ten clones. The treatment or condition label corresponds to: allogeneic hematopoietic cell transplantation with graft depleted of TCRalphabeta T cells and CD19 B cells.

Sequencing used PBMCs, mostly from graft donor cells, obtained 360 days after TCRalphabeta/CD19-depleted stem cell transplant. The receptors shown here come from a boy less than two years old who had a stem cell transplant for Wiskott-Aldrich syndrome, so the T cells may come from the graft donor.

This clonotype was detected only a few times. The chain combines TRBV20-1 with TRBJ2-7, with TRBD1 identical over 7 bases. In germline, CDR1 is DFQATT, CDR2 SNEGSKA (reference sequence). J lost 2 bases, V lost 3 bases, and 4 bases had no gene match. The CDR3 totals 13 residues. CDR3 protein: CSARTGFPYEQYF. CDR3 DNA: TGCAGTGCTAGGACAGGGTTTCCCTACGAGCAGTACTTC.

This clonotype has only a few counts. The J gene is TRBJ1-4, the V gene TRBV7-8, with D uncertain. Germline V gene data show CDR1 as SGHVS and CDR2 as FQNEAQ. The V end was cut by 2 bases, the J end by 5 bases, with 15 bases between. The CDR3 length is 16 residues. Here the CDR3 reads CASSLRSRVKNEKLFF. The CDR3 DNA reads as TGTGCCAGCAGCTTAAGGAGCAGAGTTAAGAATGAAAAACTGTTTTTT.

This clonotype appeared once. The genes are TRBV11-1 and TRBJ2-2; D perhaps matches TRBD2 (6 bases). The CDR3 runs 18 residues. V lost 5 bases and J 5 bases, leaving 24 bases between the germline ends. Germline V lookup: CDR1 SGHAT, CDR2 FQDESV (reference sequence). CDR3 loop: CASSPRGFAGMRTGELFF. Written as DNA, the CDR3 is TGTGCCAGCAGCCCAAGAGGGTTTGCGGGAATGAGGACCGGGGAGCTGTTTTTT.

The CDR3 loop reads CASSLRRRGRETQYF. Written as DNA, the CDR3 is TGTGCCAGCAGCTTGAGGCGGCGGGGGAGAGAGACCCAGTACTTC. The gene calls are TRBV5-5 and TRBJ2-5, with 7 bases that match TRBD2. Germline-derived CDR1 and CDR2 are SGHKS and YYEKEE (reference sequence). CDR3 length: 15 residues. Losses at the gene ends were 1 base for V and 4 bases for J; bases not matched to a gene: 7. Together with reference TRBV5-5 and TRBJ2-5, the CDR3 gives the full variable domain: DAGVTQSPTHLIKTRGQQVTLRCSPISGHKSVSWYQQVLGQGPQFIFQYYEKEERGRGNFPDRFSARQFPNYSSELNVNALLLGDSALYLCASSLRRRGRETQYFGPGTRLLVL.

In its sample, this clonotype was seen a few times. CDR3 in DNA: TGTGCCAGCATCGTTTCGCCTCGAAAGGGGCGAAACACCGGGGAGCTGTTTTTT. Its translation is CASIVSPRKGRNTGELFF. The chain joins TRBV28 to TRBJ2-2, with D perhaps TRBD1 (5 bases). The CDR3 has 18 residues. Trimming left V 7 bases short and J 2 bases short, with 23 bases between. The germline gives CDR1 MDHEN, CDR2 SYDVKM. The variable domain in full, completed from reference TRBV28 and TRBJ2-2, reads DVKVTQSSRYLVKRTGEKVFLECVQDMDHENMFWYRQDPGLGLRLIYFSYDVKMKEKGDIPEGYSVSREKKERFSLILESASTNQTSMYLCASIVSPRKGRNTGELFFGEGSRLTVL.

Points on this clonotype: Sequence at one end of the junction differs from germline and may be a read error. The chain is built from TRBV7-9 and TRBJ2-3; a weak D match, TRBD2 (5 bases). The germline V gene encodes CDR1 SEHNR and CDR2 FQNEAQ (reference sequence). The CDR3 totals 14 residues. CDR3 region: CASDQRAGTDTQYF. In nucleotides, the CDR3 is TGCGCCAGTGATCAGAGGGCCGGCACAGATACGCAGTATTTT.

J is TRBJ2-1 and V is TRBV7-8; 8 bases match TRBD2. V gave up 0 bases and J gave up 4 bases; unmatched junction bases: 11. Per the germline V gene, CDR1 is SGHVS and CDR2 is FQNEAQ. The CDR3 sequence is 18 residues long. CDR3 region: CASSLASRLAKGYNEQFF. The CDR3, as DNA: TGTGCCAGCAGCTTAGCTTCGCGACTAGCGAAAGGTTACAATGAGCAGTTCTTC.

The chain is built from TRBV19 and TRBJ2-3, with 7 bases matching TRBD1. Germline V lookup: CDR1 LNHDA, CDR2 SQIVND (reference sequence). This CDR3 contains 16 residues. Trimming took 4 bases from V and 1 from J; bases not matched to a gene: 8. CDR3 residues: CASSRGRDSRTDTQYF. DNA for the CDR3: TGTGCCAGTAGTAGGGGTAGGGACAGCCGCACAGATACGCAGTATTTT.

This clonotype has a handful of counts. Here the CDR3 DNA reads TGCAGCGTTGGCGGGACAGGGTACTATGGCTACACCTTC. This sequence encodes CSVGGTGYYGYTF. The genes are TRBV29-1 and TRBJ1-2; 9 bases are a match to TRBD1. The CDR3 is 13 residues long. J lost 3 bases, V lost 4 bases, and 3 bases had no gene match. Per germline, CDR1 SQVTM and CDR2 ANQGSEA. The full variable domain, rest sourced from reference TRBV29-1 and TRBJ1-2, is SAVISQKPSRDICQRGTSLTIQCQVDSQVTMMFWYRQQPGQSLTLIATANQGSEATYESGFVIDKFPISRPNLTFSTLTVSNMSPEDSSIYLCSVGGTGYYGYTFGSGTRLTVV.

The rearrangement links TRBV7-2 to TRBJ2-5; D is uncertain. CDR1 is SGHTA and CDR2 is FQGNSA in the germline V gene. Between the trimmed V and J ends, which lost 5 bases and 2 bases, there was a span of 12 bases. The CDR3 runs to 14 residues. CDR3 loop: CASSPGRSQETQYF. In nucleotides, the CDR3 is TGTGCCAGCAGCCCTGGACGTTCGCAAGAGACCCAGTACTTC.

The rearrangement links TRBV28 to TRBJ1-5; 8 bases are shared with TRBD1. V lost 5 bases and J lost 1; bases outside the gene matches: 4. CDR1 MDHEN and CDR2 SYDVKM come from the germline V gene. CDR3 length: 15 amino acids. CDR3 DNA: TGTGCCAGCAGTCGGACAGGGTGGAGCAATCAGCCCCAGCATTTT. It encodes CASSRTGWSNQPQHF. Full variable domain (outside the CDR3, taken from reference TRBV28 and TRBJ1-5): DVKVTQSSRYLVKRTGEKVFLECVQDMDHENMFWYRQDPGLGLRLIYFSYDVKMKEKGDIPEGYSVSREKKERFSLILESASTNQTSMYLCASSRTGWSNQPQHFGDGTRLSIL.

This clonotype was picked up a small number of times. The V gene is TRBV7-9, the J gene TRBJ1-6; no definite D call. Germline CDR1 SEHNR, CDR2 FQNEAQ (reference sequence). Trimming left V 2 bases short and J 2 bases short, with 10 bases between. CDR3 size: 16 residues. CDR3 DNA sequence: TGTGCCAGCAGCTTATACACGGCCGCCTATAATTCACCCCTCCACTTT. Translated: CASSLYTAAYNSPLHF.

The chain is built from TRBV12-3 or TRBV12-4 and TRBJ2-3; no reliable D call. CDR3 length equals 13 residues. Trimming cost V 3 bases and J 3 bases, with 7 bases left between them. This CDR3 reads CASSFWATDTQYF. DNA for the CDR3: TGTGCCAGCAGTTTTTGGGCTACAGATACGCAGTATTTT.

In nucleotides, the CDR3 is TGTGCCAGCTCACCACCCAATTTCGATGAGCAGTTCTTC. Translation gives CASSPPNFDEQFF. The V gene is TRBV18, the J gene TRBJ2-1; no reliable D call. V was trimmed by 0 bases and J by 8 bases, leaving 8 bases between them. The germline V gene encodes CDR1 KGHSH and CDR2 LQKENI. The CDR3 is made up of 13 amino acids.

The chain is built from TRBV27 and TRBJ1-2; the D is unclear. V was pared by 9 bases and J by 5 bases, with 13 bases between. Per the germline V gene, CDR1 is MNHEY and CDR2 is SMNVEV (reference sequence). This CDR3 comprises 12 residues. In nucleotides, the CDR3 is TGTGCCAGTAAAGCCTCGGGGTATGGCTACACCTTC. Its translation: CASKASGYGYTF.

This clonotype has just a few counts. The rearrangement uses TRBV15 and TRBJ2-7, with 9 bases that match TRBD2. Germline values: CDR1 LNHNV, CDR2 YYDKDF (reference sequence). V gave up 6 bases and J gave up 6 bases; unmatched junction bases: 6. This CDR3 is built from 13 residues. In DNA, the CDR3 is TGTGCCACCAGGGCGGGAGGGCGGCGCGAGCAGTACTTC. Residues: CATRAGGRREQYF.

V and J are TRBV10-3 and TRBJ2-7, with 7 bases aligning to TRBD2. V was clipped by 4 bases and J by 4 bases; unmatched bases: 7. The germline CDR1 and CDR2 sequences are ENHRY and SYGVKD. The CDR3 consists of 14 residues. The CDR3 DNA is TGTGCCATCAGTGGGGCGGGAGATGGGTACGAGCAGTACTTC. Protein product: CAISGAGDGYEQYF.

This rearrangement joins TRBV12-3 or TRBV12-4 to TRBJ2-5; 8 nucleotides line up with TRBD1. Trimming took 4 bases from V and 2 from J; bases not matched to a gene: 6. This CDR3 has 15 amino acids. The CDR3 bases are TGTGCCAGCAGTTCGGACAGGGTCTCTCAAGAGACCCAGTACTTC. Its translation: CASSSDRVSQETQYF.

The genes are TRBV7-2 and TRBJ2-7; 8 nucleotides match TRBD1. CDR1 is SGHTA and CDR2 is FQGNSA in the germline V gene. Trimming removed 6 bases from V and 0 bases from J; junction bases left unmatched: 4. This CDR3 comprises 14 residues. In DNA, the CDR3 is TGTGCCAGCAGTCCGGACAGGGCCTCCTACGAGCAGTACTTC. This codes for CASSPDRASYEQYF.

This clonotype was found a few times. The rearrangement uses TRBV28 and TRBJ2-1; tentative D call: TRBD1 (6 bases). V was shortened by 6 bases and J by 12 bases, with 21 bases between the two germline ends. The CDR3 has 14 residues. The germline gives CDR1 MDHEN, CDR2 SYDVKM. The chain's CDR3 is CASRLPGSSGAQFF. In DNA form, the CDR3 reads TGTGCCAGCAGGCTACCCGGGTCCTCAGGGGCGCAGTTCTTC.

This clonotype was recorded a few times. The gene calls are TRBV20-1 and TRBJ2-1; weak D call: TRBD1 (6 bases). This CDR3 spans 14 amino acids. V dropped 3 bases and J dropped 6 bases, with 15 bases sitting between them. From germline, CDR1 is DFQATT and CDR2 SNEGSKA (reference sequence). The CDR3 loop is CSARVRQARNEQFF. The CDR3 DNA sequence: TGCAGTGCTAGGGTCCGACAGGCACGCAATGAGCAGTTCTTC.

The sample holds a few counts of this clonotype. This chain links TRBV7-6 with TRBJ2-4; unclear D gene. This CDR3 comprises 14 residues. V lost 1 base to trimming and J lost 6 bases, with 10 bases between them. Germline V gene lookup returns CDR1 SGHVS and CDR2 FNYEAQ. CDR3 loop: CASSLGPGPNIQYF. CDR3 sequence (DNA): TGTGCCAGCAGCTTAGGGCCGGGCCCAAACATTCAGTACTTC. The entire variable domain, with the rest obtained from reference TRBV7-6 and TRBJ2-4, is as follows: GAGVSQSPRYKVTKRGQDVALRCDPISGHVSLYWYRQALGQGPEFLTYFNYEAQQDKSGLPNDRFSAERPEGSISTLTIQRTEQRDSAMYRCASSLGPGPNIQYFGAGTRLSVL.